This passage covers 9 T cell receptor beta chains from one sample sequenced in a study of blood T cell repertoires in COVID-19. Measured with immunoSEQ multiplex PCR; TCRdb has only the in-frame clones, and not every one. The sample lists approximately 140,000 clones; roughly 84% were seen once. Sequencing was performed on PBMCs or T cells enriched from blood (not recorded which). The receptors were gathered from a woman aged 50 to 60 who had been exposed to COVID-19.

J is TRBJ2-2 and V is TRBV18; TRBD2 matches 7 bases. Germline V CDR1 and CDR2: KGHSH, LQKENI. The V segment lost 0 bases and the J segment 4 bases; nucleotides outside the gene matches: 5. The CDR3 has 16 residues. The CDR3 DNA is TGTGCCAGCTCACCACCGGGGGGGAGCAGCACCGGGGAGCTGTTTTTT. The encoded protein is CASSPPGGSSTGELFF. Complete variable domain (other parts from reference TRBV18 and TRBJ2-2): NAGVMQNPRHLVRRRGQEARLRCSPMKGHSHVYWYRQLPEEGLKFMVYLQKENIIDESGMPKERFSAEFPKEGPSILRIQQVVRGDSAAYFCASSPPGGSSTGELFFGEGSRLTVL.

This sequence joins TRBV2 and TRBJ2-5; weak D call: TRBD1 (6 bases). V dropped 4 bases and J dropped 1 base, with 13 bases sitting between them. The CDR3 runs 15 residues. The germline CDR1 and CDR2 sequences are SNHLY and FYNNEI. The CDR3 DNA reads TGTGCCAGCAGTGGCAGAGAGGACAGCCAAGAGACCCAGTACTTC. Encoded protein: CASSGREDSQETQYF. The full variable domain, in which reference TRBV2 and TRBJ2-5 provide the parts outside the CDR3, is EPEVTQTPSHQVTQMGQEVILRCVPISNHLYFYWYRQILGQKVEFLVSFYNNEISEKSEIFDDQFSVERPDGSNFTLKIRSTKLEDSAMYFCASSGREDSQETQYFGPGTRLLVL.

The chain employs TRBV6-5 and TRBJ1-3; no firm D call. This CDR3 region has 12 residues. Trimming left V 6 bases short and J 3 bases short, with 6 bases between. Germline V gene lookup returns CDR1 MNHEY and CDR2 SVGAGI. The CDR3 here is CASRGSGNTIYF. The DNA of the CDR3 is TGTGCCAGCAGGGGGAGTGGAAACACCATATATTTT.

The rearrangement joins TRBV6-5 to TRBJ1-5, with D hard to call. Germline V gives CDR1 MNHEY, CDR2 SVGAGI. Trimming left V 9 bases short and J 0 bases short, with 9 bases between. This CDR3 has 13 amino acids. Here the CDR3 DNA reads TGTGCCAGTCGACTGGATAGCAATCAGCCCCAGCATTTT. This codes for CASRLDSNQPQHF.

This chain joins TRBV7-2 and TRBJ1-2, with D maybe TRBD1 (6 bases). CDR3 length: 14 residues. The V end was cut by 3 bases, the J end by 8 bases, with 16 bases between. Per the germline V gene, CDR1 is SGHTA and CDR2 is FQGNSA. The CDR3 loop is CASSFPGTPSGYTF. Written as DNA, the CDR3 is TGTGCCAGCAGCTTTCCCGGGACACCTTCCGGCTACACCTTC. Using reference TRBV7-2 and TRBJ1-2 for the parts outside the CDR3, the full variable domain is GAGVSQSPSNKVTEKGKDVELRCDPISGHTALYWYRQSLGQGLEFLIYFQGNSAPDKSGLPSDRFSAERTGGSVSTLTIQRTQQEDSAVYLCASSFPGTPSGYTFGSGTRLTVV.

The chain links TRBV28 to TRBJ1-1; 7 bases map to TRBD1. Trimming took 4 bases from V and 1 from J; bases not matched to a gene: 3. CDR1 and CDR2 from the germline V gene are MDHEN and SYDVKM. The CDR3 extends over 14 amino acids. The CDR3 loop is CASSSRQGNTEAFF. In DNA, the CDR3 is TGTGCCAGCAGTTCCCGACAGGGGAACACTGAAGCTTTCTTT.

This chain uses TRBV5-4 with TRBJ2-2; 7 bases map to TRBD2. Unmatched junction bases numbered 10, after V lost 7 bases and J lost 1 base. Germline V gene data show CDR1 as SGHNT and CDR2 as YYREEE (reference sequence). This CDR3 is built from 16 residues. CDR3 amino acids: CASYAPTSVNTGELFF. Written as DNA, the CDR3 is TGTGCCAGCTACGCCCCAACTAGCGTGAACACCGGGGAGCTGTTTTTT.

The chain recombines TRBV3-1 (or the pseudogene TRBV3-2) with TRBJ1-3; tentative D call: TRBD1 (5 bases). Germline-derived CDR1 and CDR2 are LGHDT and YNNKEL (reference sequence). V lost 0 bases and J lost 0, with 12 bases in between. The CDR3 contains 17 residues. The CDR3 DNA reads TGTGCCAGCAGCCAAGATTATGGGGGGGACTCTGGAAACACCATATATTTT. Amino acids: CASSQDYGGDSGNTIYF.

The CDR3 DNA reads TGTGCCAGCAGCCAAGACCGGACAGGGGTTGAAGCTTTCTTT. It translates to CASSQDRTGVEAFF. This chain links TRBV3-1 (or the pseudogene TRBV3-2) with TRBJ1-1, with TRBD1 matching 9 bases. This CDR3 contains 14 residues. In germline, CDR1 is LGHDT, CDR2 YNNKEL (reference sequence). Trimming cost V 0 bases and J 7 bases; bases outside gene matches: 3.